This passage covers 5 T cell receptor beta chains from one sample sequenced in a study of T cell responses to AZD1222 COVID-19 vaccine. TCRdb keeps only in-frame clones here, not all; method: immunoSEQ multiplex PCR. This table has 85,000 to 130,000 clones, approximately 87% appearing once. Sequenced material: peripheral blood, taken on day 0 of AZD1222 vaccination. These receptors all come from an adult in good health.

This clone was picked up one time. V gene TRBV6-2 or TRBV6-3 combines with J gene TRBJ2-1; D ambiguous. V lost 5 bases and J lost 2, with 7 bases in between. Germline assignment: CDR1 MNHEY and CDR2 SVGEGT. This CDR3 spans 13 amino acids. CDR3 DNA sequence: TGTGCCAGCAGTGCGTTAACCTACAATGAGCAGTTCTTC. The encoded protein is CASSALTYNEQFF.

The gene calls are TRBV6-2 or TRBV6-3 and TRBJ1-2; D is possibly TRBD1 (5 bases). The germline V gene encodes CDR1 MNHEY and CDR2 SVGEGT. Trimming took 5 bases from V and 4 from J, leaving 14 bases between them. There are 14 residues in the CDR3. CDR3 loop: CASSGLGRGYGYTF. DNA of the CDR3: TGTGCCAGCAGTGGCCTGGGTAGGGGCTATGGCTACACCTTC.

The V call is TRBV2, the J call TRBJ2-3, with a tentative D call TRBD2 (6 bases). CDR3 length: 12 residues. Trimming stripped 4 bases from V and 6 bases from J, with 8 bases between. CDR1 is SNHLY, CDR2 FYNNEI, per germline. The CDR3 bases are TGTGCCAGCAGTGTTAGCGGCGATACGCAGTATTTT. Translating it yields CASSVSGDTQYF. Full variable domain (rest looked up from reference TRBV2 and TRBJ2-3): EPEVTQTPSHQVTQMGQEVILRCVPISNHLYFYWYRQILGQKVEFLVSFYNNEISEKSEIFDDQFSVERPDGSNFTLKIRSTKLEDSAMYFCASSVSGDTQYFGPGTRLTVL.

The J gene is TRBJ2-1, the V gene TRBV4-1; D may match TRBD1 or TRBD2 (5 bases each). V was shortened by 9 bases and J by 5 bases, with 17 bases between the two germline ends. In germline, CDR1 is MGHRA, CDR2 YSYEKL. The CDR3 consists of 14 residues. The CDR3 protein is CASSITGPDNEQFF. Here the CDR3 DNA reads TGCGCCAGTTCAATCACGGGGCCAGACAATGAGCAGTTCTTC.

CDR3 bases: TGTGCCACCACCCGGGGTGGGAGTGAGACCCAGTACTTC. It translates to CATTRGGSETQYF. The V gene is TRBV24-1, the J gene TRBJ2-5; D may be TRBD2 (5 bases). Germline CDR1 is KGHDR and CDR2 is SFDVKD. Deletions cut 8 bases from V and 5 bases from J, with 14 bases between. The CDR3 is 13 residues long.